The present TCR beta chain was sequenced within a study of shared clonotypes between healthy human individuals. A note on this clone: What it recognizes is unknown.

V shed 0 bases and J shed 5 bases, with 20 bases lying between them. This CDR3 region has 17 residues. Germline-derived CDR1 and CDR2 are SEHNR and FQNEAQ (reference sequence). Study conclusions and caveats: Having only a few donors restricted how much genetic and exposure-history diversity was captured.

Clones were sequenced by immunoSEQ multiplex PCR, and TCRdb holds only the in-frame ones, with some missing. The data contain roughly 2.5 million clones, around 94% of them singletons. The source is a man aged 18-30 years in good health. The chain uses TRBV7-9 and TRBJ2-7; D may correspond to TRBD1 or TRBD2 (9 bases each). Source material: naive CD4+ T cells sorted from blood. Subset given: CD45RA+ positively selected. Written as DNA, the CDR3 is TGTGCCAGCAGCTTAGCAAGCGGGGGGACAGGGTATCACGAGCAGTACTTC. As protein: CASSLASGGTGYHEQYF.